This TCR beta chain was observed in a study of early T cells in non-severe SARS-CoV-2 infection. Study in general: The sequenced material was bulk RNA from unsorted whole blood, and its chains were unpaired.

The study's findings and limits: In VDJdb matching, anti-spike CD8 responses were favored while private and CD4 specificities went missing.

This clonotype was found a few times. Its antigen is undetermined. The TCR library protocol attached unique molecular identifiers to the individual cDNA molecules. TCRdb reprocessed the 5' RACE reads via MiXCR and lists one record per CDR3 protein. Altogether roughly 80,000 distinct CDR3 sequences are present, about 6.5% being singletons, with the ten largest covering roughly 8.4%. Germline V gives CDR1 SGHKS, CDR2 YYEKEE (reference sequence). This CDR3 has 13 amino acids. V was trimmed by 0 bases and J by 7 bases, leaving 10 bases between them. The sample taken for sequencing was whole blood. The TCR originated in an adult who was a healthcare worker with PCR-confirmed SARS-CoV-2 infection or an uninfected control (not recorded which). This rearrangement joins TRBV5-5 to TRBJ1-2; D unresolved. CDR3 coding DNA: TGTGCCAGCAGCTTGGAATCAAGTTTTGGCTACACCTTC. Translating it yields CASSLESSFGYTF.